This TCR beta chain came from a study of Graves' ophthalmopathy and Graves' hyperthyroidism. RNA transcripts provided the template for amplifying TCR beta CDR3 regions. Investigators did first-round RT-PCR with HTBI primers, then second-round multiplex PCR. TCRdb reanalysed the multiplex PCR reads using MiXCR and keeps one entry per CDR3 protein. The data contain hundreds of thousands of distinct CDR3 sequences, 20% to 25% of them singletons. In this cohort's terms, stable hyperthyroidism meant no ophthalmopathy by 18 months of follow-up. Patients newly diagnosed with hyperthyroidism, under 2 months' duration, were aged 18 to 65, the study reports. The authors used Ficoll-Paque density gradient centrifugation to separate PBMCs. The input was approximately 10 ml of fresh peripheral blood. Sequencing input: peripheral blood. This clonotype was sampled from a woman younger than 35 with stable Graves' hyperthyroidism. Some clones in this sample may be carry-over from other donors' samples.

Here the CDR3 reads CASSFGRINYGYTF. The CDR3 coding sequence is TGTGCCAGTAGTTTTGGACGGATTAACTATGGCTACACCTTC. The chain links TRBV19 to TRBJ1-2; D ambiguous. V lost 5 bases and J lost 1, with 11 bases in between. The CDR3 consists of 14 residues. From germline, CDR1 is LNHDA and CDR2 SQIVND (reference sequence).